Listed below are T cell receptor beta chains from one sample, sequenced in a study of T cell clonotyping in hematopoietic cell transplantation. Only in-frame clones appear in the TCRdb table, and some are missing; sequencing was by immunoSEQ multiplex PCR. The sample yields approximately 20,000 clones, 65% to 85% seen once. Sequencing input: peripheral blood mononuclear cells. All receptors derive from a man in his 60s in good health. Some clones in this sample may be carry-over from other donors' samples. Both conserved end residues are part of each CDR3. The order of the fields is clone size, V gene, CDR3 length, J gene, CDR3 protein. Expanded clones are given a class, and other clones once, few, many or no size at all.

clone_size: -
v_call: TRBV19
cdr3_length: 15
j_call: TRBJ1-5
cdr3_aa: CASKTGQGFNQPQHF

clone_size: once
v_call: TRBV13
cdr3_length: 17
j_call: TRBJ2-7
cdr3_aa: CASSSTSGRARVYEQYF

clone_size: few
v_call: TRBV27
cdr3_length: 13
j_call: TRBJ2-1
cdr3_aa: CASSLTDRNEQFF

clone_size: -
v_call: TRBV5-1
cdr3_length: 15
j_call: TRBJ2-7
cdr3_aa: CASSLAVGGSYEQYF

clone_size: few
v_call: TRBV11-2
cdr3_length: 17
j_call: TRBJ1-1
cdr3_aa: CASSPTWGGLGNTEAFF

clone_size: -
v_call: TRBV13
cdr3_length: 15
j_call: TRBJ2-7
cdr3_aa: CASSLGLGQGGEQYF

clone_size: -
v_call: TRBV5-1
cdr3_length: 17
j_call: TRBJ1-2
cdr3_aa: CASSLGPGGVGIYGYTF

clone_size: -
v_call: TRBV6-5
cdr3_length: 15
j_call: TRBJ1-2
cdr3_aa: CASSRTGGARYGYTF

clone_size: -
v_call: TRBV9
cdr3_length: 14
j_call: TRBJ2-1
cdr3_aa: CASSAPGTGDEQFF

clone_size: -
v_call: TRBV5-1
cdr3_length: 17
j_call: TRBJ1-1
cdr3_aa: CASSLAPGAERNTEAFF

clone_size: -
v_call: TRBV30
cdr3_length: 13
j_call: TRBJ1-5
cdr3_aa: CAWSVLDQQPQHF

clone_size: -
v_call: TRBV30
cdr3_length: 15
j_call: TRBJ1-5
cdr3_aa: CAWSVLGQSNQPQHF

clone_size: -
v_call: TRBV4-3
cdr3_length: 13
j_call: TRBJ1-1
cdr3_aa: CASSHGRGTEAFF

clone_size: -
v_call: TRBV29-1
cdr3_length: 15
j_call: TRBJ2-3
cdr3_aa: CSVEDRGSSTDTQYF

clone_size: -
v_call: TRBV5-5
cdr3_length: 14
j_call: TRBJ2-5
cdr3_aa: CASWIRQGQETQYF

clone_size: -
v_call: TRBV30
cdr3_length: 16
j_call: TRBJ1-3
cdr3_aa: CAWSKGQLISGNTIYF